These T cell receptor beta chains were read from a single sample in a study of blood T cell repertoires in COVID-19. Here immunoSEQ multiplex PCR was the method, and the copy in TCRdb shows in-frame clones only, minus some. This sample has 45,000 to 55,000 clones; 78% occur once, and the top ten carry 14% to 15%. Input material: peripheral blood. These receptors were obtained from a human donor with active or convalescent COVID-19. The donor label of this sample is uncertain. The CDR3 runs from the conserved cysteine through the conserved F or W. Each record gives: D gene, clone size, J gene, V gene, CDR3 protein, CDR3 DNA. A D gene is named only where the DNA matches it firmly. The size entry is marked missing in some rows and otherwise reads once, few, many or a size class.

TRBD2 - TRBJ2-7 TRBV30 CAWGLAGGVYEQYF TGTGCCTGGGGACTAGCGGGAGGTGTCTACGAGCAGTACTTC
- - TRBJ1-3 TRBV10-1 CASSDSGISGNTIYF TGCGCCAGCAGTGATAGCGGAATCTCTGGAAACACCATATATTTT
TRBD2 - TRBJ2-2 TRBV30 CAWSGWTGRSSGSIGELFF TGTGCCTGGAGTGGCTGGACAGGCCGCTCTAGCGGGAGTATCGGGGAGCTGTTTTTT
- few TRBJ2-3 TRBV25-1 CASSEGWTGTDTQYF TGTGCCAGCAGTGAAGGGTGGACAGGCACAGATACGCAGTATTTT
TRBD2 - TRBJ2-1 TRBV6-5 CASSNSGRGRNEQFF TGTGCCAGCAGTAATAGCGGGAGAGGTCGGAATGAGCAGTTCTTC
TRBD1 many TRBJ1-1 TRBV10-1 CASSGQGATEAFF TGCGCCAGCAGCGGACAGGGGGCCACTGAAGCTTTCTTT
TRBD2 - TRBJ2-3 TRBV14 CASSPKVSGGTQYF TGTGCCAGCAGCCCCAAAGTTTCGGGGGGTACGCAGTATTTT
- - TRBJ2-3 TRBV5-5 CASSFVGGGDLTDTQYF TGTGCCAGCAGCTTTGTGGGGGGTGGCGATCTCACAGATACGCAGTATTTT
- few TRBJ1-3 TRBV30 CAWSVQGGHSGNTIYF TGTGCCTGGAGTGTACAAGGCGGCCACTCTGGAAACACCATATATTTT
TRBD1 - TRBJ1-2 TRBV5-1 CASSDSDRGNYGYTF TGCGCCAGCAGCGACTCAGACAGGGGGAACTATGGCTACACCTTC
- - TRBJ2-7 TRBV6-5 CASTRGYEQYF TGTGCCAGCACACGGGGCTACGAGCAGTACTTC
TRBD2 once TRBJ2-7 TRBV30 CAWSVASGSYEQYF TGTGCCTGGAGTGTAGCTAGCGGGAGCTACGAGCAGTACTTC
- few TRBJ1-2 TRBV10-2 CASSDRNYGYTF TGCGCCAGCAGTGACAGAAACTATGGCTACACCTTC
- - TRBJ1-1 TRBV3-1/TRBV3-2 CASSRNSKNTEAFF TGTGCCAGCAGTCGAAACTCCAAGAACACTGAAGCTTTCTTT
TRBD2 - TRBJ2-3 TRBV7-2 CASSARLAGDADTQYF TGTGCCAGCAGCGCCCGACTAGCGGGAGATGCAGATACGCAGTATTTT
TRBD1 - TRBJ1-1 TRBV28 CASSQGDRSTEAFF TGTGCCAGCAGCCAAGGGGACAGGAGCACTGAAGCTTTCTTT
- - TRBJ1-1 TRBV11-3 CASSPRSESLRPNTEAFF TGTGCCAGCAGTCCGCGGTCCGAATCTCTCCGACCGAACACTGAAGCTTTCTTT
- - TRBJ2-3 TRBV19 CASTPRGKGDTQYF TGTGCCAGTACCCCAAGGGGGAAAGGAGATACGCAGTATTTT
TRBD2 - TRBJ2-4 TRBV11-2 CASSSREVLAKNIQYF TGTGCCAGCAGCTCCCGGGAGGTACTAGCCAAAAACATTCAGTACTTC
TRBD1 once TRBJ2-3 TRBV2 CASRTGGSADTQYF TGTGCCAGCAGGACAGGGGGCAGTGCAGATACGCAGTATTTT
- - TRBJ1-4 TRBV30 CAWTPPGMDEKLFF TGTGCCTGGACCCCCCCAGGGATGGATGAAAAACTGTTTTTT
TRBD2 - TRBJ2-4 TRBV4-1 CASSQDFTSGALAKNIQYF TGCGCCAGCAGCCAAGATTTCACTAGCGGGGCCCTGGCCAAAAACATTCAGTACTTC
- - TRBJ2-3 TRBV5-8 CASSLGQGADTQYF TGTGCCAGCAGCTTGGGGCAGGGCGCAGATACGCAGTATTTT
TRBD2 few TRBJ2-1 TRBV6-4 CASRGAGTKGEQFF TGTGCCAGCAGAGGAGCCGGGACTAAAGGGGAGCAGTTCTTC
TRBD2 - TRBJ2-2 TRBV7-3 CASSWTSGSTGELFF TGTGCCAGCAGCTGGACTAGCGGGAGCACCGGGGAGCTGTTTTTT
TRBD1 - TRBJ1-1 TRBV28 CASYYRTGTNTEAFF TGTGCCAGCTACTATCGGACAGGAACGAACACTGAAGCTTTCTTT
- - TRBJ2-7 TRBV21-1 CASSRSSGRHEQYF TGTGCCAGCAGCAGGTCTAGCGGGAGACACGAGCAGTACTTC
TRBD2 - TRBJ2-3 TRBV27 CASSLSLGLALENTQYF TGTGCCAGCAGTTTATCCCTCGGACTAGCGCTCGAAAATACGCAGTATTTT
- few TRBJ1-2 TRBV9 CASSPSSGDYGYTF TGTGCCAGCAGCCCGTCTTCGGGGGACTATGGCTACACCTTC
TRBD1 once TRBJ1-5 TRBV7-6 CASSAGTGGFGQPQHF TGTGCCAGCAGCGCCGGGACAGGGGGCTTTGGACAGCCCCAGCATTTT
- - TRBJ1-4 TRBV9 CASSPRANEKLFF TGTGCCAGCAGCCCCAGGGCTAATGAAAAACTGTTTTTT
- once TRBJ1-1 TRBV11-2 CASSYRAMNTEAFF TGTGCCAGCAGCTACAGGGCCATGAACACTGAAGCTTTCTTT
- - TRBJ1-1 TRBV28 CASSFVQGRMNTEAFF TGTGCCAGCAGTTTTGTCCAGGGGCGTATGAACACTGAAGCTTTCTTT
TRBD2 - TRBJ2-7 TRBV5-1 CASSLNGRAAEQYF TGCGCCAGCAGCTTGAACGGGAGGGCCGCCGAGCAGTACTTC
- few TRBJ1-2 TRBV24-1 CATSDYPQGNYGYTF TGTGCCACCAGTGACTACCCGCAGGGTAACTATGGCTACACCTTC
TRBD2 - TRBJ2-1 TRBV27 CASSSRRESYNEQFF TGTGCCAGCAGTTCCCGGCGGGAGAGCTACAATGAGCAGTTCTTC
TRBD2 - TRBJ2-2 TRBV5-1 CASSLVVRGAGELFF TGCGCCAGCAGCTTGGTGGTGCGGGGGGCCGGGGAGCTGTTTTTT
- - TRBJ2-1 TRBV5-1 CASMPSATYNEQFF TGCGCCAGCATGCCAAGCGCCACCTACAATGAGCAGTTCTTC
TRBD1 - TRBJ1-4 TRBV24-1 CATSDSGTGNEKLFF TGTGCCACCAGTGATTCCGGGACAGGGAATGAAAAACTGTTTTTT
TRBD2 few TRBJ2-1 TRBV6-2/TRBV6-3 CASSYSTGLAGGEQFF TGTGCCAGCAGTTACTCGACAGGCCTAGCGGGAGGTGAGCAGTTCTTC
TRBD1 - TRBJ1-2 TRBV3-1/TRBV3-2 CASSQAPGQGLYGYTF TGTGCCAGCAGCCAAGCTCCGGGACAGGGGTTGTACGGCTACACCTTC
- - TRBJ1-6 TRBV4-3 CASSQIEDSPLHF TGCGCCAGCAGCCAAATAGAGGATTCACCCCTCCACTTT
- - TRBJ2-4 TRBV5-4 CASSWREQVDIQYF TGTGCCAGCAGCTGGAGGGAACAGGTGGACATTCAGTACTTC
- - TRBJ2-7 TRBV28 CASSNYLYEQYF TGTGCCAGCAGCAACTACCTCTACGAGCAGTACTTC
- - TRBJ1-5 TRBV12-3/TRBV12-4 CASSYERNQPQHF TGTGCCAGCAGTTACGAGCGGAATCAGCCCCAGCATTTT
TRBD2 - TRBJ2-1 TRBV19 CASSMSGRGSYNEQFF TGTGCCAGTAGTATGAGCGGGAGAGGGTCCTACAATGAGCAGTTCTTC
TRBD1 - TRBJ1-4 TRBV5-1 CASSLERGRYEKLFF TGCGCCAGCAGCTTGGAGAGGGGGCGCTATGAAAAACTGTTTTTT
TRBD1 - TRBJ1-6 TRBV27 CASSPTGGDNSPLHF TGTGCCAGCAGCCCCACAGGGGGCGATAATTCACCCCTCCACTTT
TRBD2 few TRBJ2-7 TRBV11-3 CASSPRAGGSYEQYF TGTGCCAGCAGCCCTAGGGCGGGAGGATCCTACGAGCAGTACTTC
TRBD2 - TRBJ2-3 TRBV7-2 CASSYRPLAGGPGDTQYF TGTGCCAGCAGTTATAGACCCCTAGCGGGAGGGCCAGGAGATACGCAGTATTTT
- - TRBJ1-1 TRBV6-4 CASSDSSPGMNTEAFF TGTGCCAGCAGTGACTCGAGCCCGGGTATGAACACTGAAGCTTTCTTT
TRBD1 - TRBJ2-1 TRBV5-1 CASSLGGQLGYNEQFF TGCGCCAGCAGCTTGGGGGGACAGCTTGGGTACAATGAGCAGTTCTTC
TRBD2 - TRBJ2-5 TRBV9 CASSVDSGRARETQYF TGTGCCAGCAGCGTGGATAGCGGGAGGGCCCGGGAGACCCAGTACTTC